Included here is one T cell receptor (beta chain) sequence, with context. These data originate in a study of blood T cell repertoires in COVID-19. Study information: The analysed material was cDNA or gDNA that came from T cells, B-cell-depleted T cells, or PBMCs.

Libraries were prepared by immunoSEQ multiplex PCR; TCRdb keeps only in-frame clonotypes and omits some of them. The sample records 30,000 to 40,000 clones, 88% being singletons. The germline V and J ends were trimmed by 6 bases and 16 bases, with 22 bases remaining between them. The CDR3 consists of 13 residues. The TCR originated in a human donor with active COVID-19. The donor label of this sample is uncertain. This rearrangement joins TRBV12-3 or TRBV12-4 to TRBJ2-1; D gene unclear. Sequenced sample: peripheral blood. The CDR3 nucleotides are TGTGCCAGCAGCCCCCTCAGGCCCCAGGTACGCTTCTTC. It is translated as CASSPLRPQVRFF.